A selection of T cell receptor beta chains follows, all from one sample in a study of blood T cell repertoires in COVID-19. Libraries were prepared by immunoSEQ multiplex PCR; TCRdb keeps only in-frame clonotypes and omits some of them. The sample lists 70,000 to 90,000 clones, approximately 79% occurring once. Sequencing was carried out using peripheral blood. The receptors shown here come from a human donor with acute or convalescent COVID-19. The donor label of this sample is uncertain. The CDR3 runs from the conserved cysteine through the conserved F or W. A D gene is named only where the DNA matches it firmly. Rows give clone size only sometimes, using once, few, many, or a class for an expanded clone.

>once|.|TRBV9|TRBJ2-4
TGTGCCAGCAGCGTAGCAGGACTAAATGCAGCCAAAAACATTCAGTACTTC
CASSVAGLNAAKNIQYF
>.|.|TRBV5-1|TRBJ2-2
TGCGCCAGCAGCGTGACTAGGACCGGGGAGCTGTTTTTT
CASSVTRTGELFF
>.|.|TRBV15|TRBJ2-5
TGTGCCACCAGCAGAGGCCGGTTTGAGACCCAGTACTTC
CATSRGRFETQYF
>few|TRBD2|TRBV7-2|TRBJ2-3
TGTGCCAGCAGCTTAAGAGGACCGGGGACTACCTCCACAGATACGCAGTATTTT
CASSLRGPGTTSTDTQYF
>few|TRBD2|TRBV4-3|TRBJ2-2
TGCGCCAGCAGCCGAACTAGCGGAACGAACACCGGGGAGCTGTTTTTT
CASSRTSGTNTGELFF
>.|TRBD2|TRBV6-5|TRBJ2-1
TGTGCCAGGACGGCGGGAGAGGGAGGTGAGCAGTTCTTC
CARTAGEGGEQFF
>few|.|TRBV2|TRBJ1-2
TGTGCCAGCAGTGAAACCAGGGTACTACTCTGGGGCTACACCTTC
CASSETRVLLWGYTF
>few|TRBD1|TRBV4-2|TRBJ2-7
TGTGCCAGCAGCCAAGGGGGGACACAGGGGCCCCTCGAGCAGTACTTC
CASSQGGTQGPLEQYF
>.|.|TRBV5-6|TRBJ2-7
TGTGCCAGCACCGTTCTTGGGGGGGCGCAGAGCGAGCAGTACTTC
CASTVLGGAQSEQYF
>.|.|TRBV7-9|TRBJ2-1
TGTGCCAGCAGCTTAGAGCCCGCTACTGAGCAGTTCTTC
CASSLEPATEQFF
>.|.|TRBV21-1|TRBJ1-5
TGTGCCAGCCGGGCCTTAAAGGGGGCGGATCAGCCCCAGCATTTT
CASRALKGADQPQHF
>.|TRBD2|TRBV18|TRBJ2-5
TGTGCCAGCTCATCACTAGCGGGAGAGACCCAGTACTTC
CASSSLAGETQYF
>.|TRBD1|TRBV5-4|TRBJ1-3
TGTGCCAGCAGTTCCAAAGGGGGCTACTCTGGAAACACCATATATTTT
CASSSKGGYSGNTIYF
>.|TRBD2|TRBV15|TRBJ2-1
TGTGCCACCAGCAGCCTAGCGGGGGGGCGGAATGAGCAGTTCTTC
CATSSLAGGRNEQFF
>.|.|TRBV12-3/TRBV12-4|TRBJ1-1
TGTGCCAGCAGTTTTAGAAGAACTGAAGCTTTCTTT
CASSFRRTEAFF
>.|TRBD2|TRBV28|TRBJ2-1
TGTGCCAGCAGTCTAGCGGGGGGCCTGAATGAGCAGTTCTTC
CASSLAGGLNEQFF
>few|TRBD2|TRBV7-9|TRBJ2-7
TGTGCCAGCAGTACCACCCTAGCGGGAGGGCAGGACGAGCAGTACTTC
CASSTTLAGGQDEQYF
>many|TRBD1|TRBV6-2/TRBV6-3|TRBJ2-3
TGTGCCAGCAGTTACTATGGGACAGGGATCACAGATACGCAGTATTTT
CASSYYGTGITDTQYF
>.|TRBD2|TRBV14|TRBJ2-1
TGTGCCAGCAGCCCGACTCCCACTAGCGGGACTTACAATGAGCAGTTCTTC
CASSPTPTSGTYNEQFF
>.|.|TRBV6-5|TRBJ1-3
TGTGCCAGCAGTCGGGAAACCACTGGAAACACCATATATTTT
CASSRETTGNTIYF
>.|.|TRBV5-8|TRBJ1-2
TGTGCCAGCAGCTTGGAGCAGGTTCCCTATGGCTACACCTTC
CASSLEQVPYGYTF
>.|.|TRBV7-2|TRBJ1-3
TGTGCCAGCAGCTTACGAGAGACTGGAAACACCATATATTTT
CASSLRETGNTIYF
>.|.|TRBV5-6|TRBJ2-2
TGTGCCAGCAGCTTCGGGCGAGGGGGATCCGGGGAGCTGTTTTTT
CASSFGRGGSGELFF